This TCR beta chain comes out of a study of CD8 T cells in ankylosing spondylitis. Study-wide findings and caveats: Those disease-linked clones were CD8+; they were also relatively rare in peripheral blood.

TCRdb redid the calling of the 5' RACE reads with MiXCR, one entry per CDR3 protein. The sample holds approximately 350,000 distinct CDR3 sequences, 20% seen once. Points on this clonotype: Its antigen is still unknown.

The CDR3 contains 13 residues. Trimming took off 6 bases at V and 5 bases at J, with 13 bases between the two ends. The sequence was collected from a male donor with ankylosing spondylitis or in good health (not recorded which). The chain joins TRBV12-3 or TRBV12-4 to TRBJ2-5; perhaps D is TRBD1 or TRBD2 (7 bases each). The sequenced sample consisted of blood, either unsorted or a sorted T cell fraction (not recorded which). The CDR3 DNA follows: TGTGCCAGCAGGTCAGGGGGGGTCGAGACCCAGTACTTC. Translating it yields CASRSGGVETQYF.